The next 16 T cell receptor beta chains were all read from a single sample in a study of liver allograft versus peripheral blood T cells. Study overall: Blood and transplanted-liver T cell receptor repertoires from recipients were compared.

MiXCR, applied by TCRdb to the reads, yields one record per CDR3 protein. The repertoire includes about 2,300 distinct CDR3 sequences, roughly 15% of them detected once, and 15% to 19% sits in the top ten. The source of these receptors is a human patient who had a liver transplant. Some T cells may originate from the graft donor.

In this sample, this clonotype turned up a few times. The chain couples TRBV6-2 or TRBV6-3 to TRBJ1-3; D gene uncertain. This CDR3 has 13 amino acids. V lost 6 bases to trimming and J lost 0 bases, with 6 bases between them. The germline CDR1 and CDR2 sequences are MNHEY and SVGEGT. CDR3 sequence reads: CASRGSSGNTIYF. The CDR3 DNA follows: TGTGCCAGCAGGGGCAGCTCTGGAAACACCATATATTTT.

This clonotype has just a few counts. V and J are TRBV5-6 and TRBJ1-1; perhaps TRBD1 as D (5 bases). Trimming pared 2 bases from V and 3 bases from J, leaving 11 bases between. From germline, CDR1 is SGHDT and CDR2 YYEEEE. This CDR3 spans 14 amino acids. CDR3 loop: CASSFVRGDTEAFF. As DNA, the CDR3 is TGTGCCAGCAGCTTTGTAAGAGGGGACACTGAAGCTTTCTTT.

By share of the sample, this clonotype is medium-sized (0.01 to 0.1%). The CDR3: CASSQTDTEAFF. DNA of the CDR3: TGTGCCAGCAGCCAGACAGACACTGAAGCTTTCTTT. The rearrangement links TRBV3-1 to TRBJ1-1; D may be TRBD1 (5 bases). Germline V lookup: CDR1 LGHDT, CDR2 YNNKEL (reference sequence). The CDR3 has 12 amino acids. The V gene lost 3 bases and the J gene lost 3 bases, with 5 bases spanning the gap.

This clonotype ranks as large. This rearrangement joins TRBV18 to TRBJ1-1, with D hard to call. Germline V gene sequence: CDR1 KGHSH, CDR2 LQKENI. With 3 bases removed from V and 1 base from J, the gap between germline ends came to 9 bases. The CDR3 contains 14 residues. The CDR3 DNA is TGTGCCAGCTCACCCCCCTCAGGGAACACTGAAGCTTTCTTT. It yields the protein CASSPPSGNTEAFF.

Note on this clonotype: With a much larger clone just one base away, this may be a read error. The chain combines TRBV5-6 with TRBJ1-2, with 9 bases that match TRBD1. V lost 4 bases to trimming and J lost 5 bases; unmatched junction nucleotides: 9. The length of the CDR3 is 15 residues. CDR1 and CDR2 (germline): SGHDT, YYEEEE. The CDR3 DNA reads as TGTGCCAGCAGCGTACTAACCGGGACAGGGTATGGCTACACCTTC. This translates into CASSVLTGTGYGYTF.

CDR3 DNA: TGTGCCAGCGGGGTCCAGGGGCCCAATCAGCCCCAGCATTTT. It specifies CASGVQGPNQPQHF. This chain joins TRBV6-1 and TRBJ1-5, with a possible D match to TRBD1 (6 bases). V lost 8 bases and J 3 bases, leaving 14 bases between the germline ends. This CDR3 spans 14 amino acids. Germline CDR1 is MNHNS and CDR2 is SASEGT.

This clonotype came up a few times. V gene TRBV6-2 or TRBV6-3 combines with J gene TRBJ2-7; D might be TRBD2 (5 bases). Deletions cut 9 bases from V and 6 bases from J, with 12 bases between. Germline assignment: CDR1 MNHEY and CDR2 SVGEGT. The CDR3 length is 11 residues. This chain's CDR3 is CASNERGEQYF. As DNA, the CDR3 is TGTGCCAGTAATGAACGGGGCGAGCAGTACTTC.

Regarding this clonotype: It may be a read error: a sequence one base away is much more abundant. The DNA is left out, because the CDR3 cannot be placed on it with certainty; the CDR3 is given as TCRdb lists it. This chain uses TRBV7-5 with TRBJ1-1; the D call in the table, TRBD1, was not verified against the DNA. TRBV7-5 constitutes a pseudogene. The CDR3 region is 14 residues in length, termini included. The CDR3 is CISVSEAEGGGAFF.

Relative to its sample, this clonotype is medium-sized. The V call is TRBV28, the J call TRBJ2-2; D is possibly TRBD1 (5 bases). CDR1 MDHEN and CDR2 SYDVKM come from the germline V gene. The V gene lost 1 base and the J gene lost 1 base, with 16 bases spanning the gap. CDR3 length: 18 amino acids. CDR3 sequence reads: CASSLSLTTDLNTGELFF. The CDR3 DNA reads TGTGCCAGCAGTTTATCTCTTACGACAGATTTGAACACCGGGGAGCTGTTTTTT.

This clonotype is medium-sized within its sample. DNA for the CDR3: TGTGCCAGCAGCTTAGGGAATTTCGAGGATACTGAAGCTTTCTTT. As protein: CASSLGNFEDTEAFF. This chain connects TRBV5-6 to TRBJ1-1, with D uncertain. The CDR3 runs 15 residues. Deletions cut 2 bases from V and 5 bases from J, with 16 bases between. Germline loops: CDR1 SGHDT, CDR2 YYEEEE.

This clonotype was detected only a few times. The chain couples TRBV7-9 to TRBJ2-7, with 9 bases that match TRBD1. This CDR3 has 12 amino acids. CDR1 SEHNR and CDR2 FQNEAQ come from the germline V gene (reference sequence). V lost 5 bases and J lost 5; bases outside the gene matches: 1. The CDR3 loop reads CASSRTGDEQYF. The DNA of the CDR3 is TGTGCCAGCAGCAGGACAGGGGACGAGCAGTACTTC.

This clonotype is judged medium-sized. The rearrangement joins TRBV6-6 to TRBJ1-1; the match to TRBD1 covers 7 bases. CDR3 size: 14 residues. In germline, CDR1 is MNHNY, CDR2 SVGAGI (reference sequence). After removal of 5 bases from V and 2 bases from J, the junction contained 5 bases not matched to a gene. In DNA, the CDR3 is TGTGCCAGCAGTCCTGGGACAGCTAACACTGAAGCTTTCTTT. It encodes CASSPGTANTEAFF.

This rearrangement joins TRBV6-1 to TRBJ2-7, with 9 bases aligning to TRBD1. The trim removed 6 bases at V and 7 bases at J, leaving 13 bases unmatched. There are 15 residues in the CDR3. Germline V gene lookup returns CDR1 MNHNS and CDR2 SASEGT. The CDR3 protein is CASRGTGQGKREQYF. DNA for the CDR3: TGTGCCAGCAGGGGAACGGGACAGGGAAAGCGAGAGCAGTACTTC.

The V call is TRBV9, the J call TRBJ1-1, with D tentatively TRBD1 (5 bases). The V and J ends lost 4 bases and 3 bases respectively, with 10 bases between them. Germline assignment: CDR1 SGDLS and CDR2 YYNGEE. The CDR3 is 13 amino acids. Here the CDR3 DNA reads TGTGCCAGCAGCCTCGTGGGGGACACTGAAGCTTTCTTT. It is translated as CASSLVGDTEAFF.

This clonotype rates as medium-sized. This sequence joins TRBV14 and TRBJ1-1; maybe TRBD1 (5 bases). Trimming took off 4 bases at V and 4 bases at J, with 16 bases between the two ends. CDR1 SGHDN and CDR2 FVKESK come from the germline V gene. The CDR3 is 15 residues long. CDR3 loop: CASSPLEGKGTEAFF. In nucleotides, the CDR3 is TGTGCCAGCAGCCCCCTTGAGGGGAAGGGCACTGAAGCTTTCTTT.

This clonotype is categorized as medium-sized (0.01 to 0.1%). The chain carries TRBV30 and TRBJ1-4; 7 bases are shared with TRBD1. V gave up 7 bases and J gave up 15 bases; unmatched junction bases: 17. This CDR3 has 13 amino acids. Germline V gene data show CDR1 as GTSNPN and CDR2 as SVGIG (reference sequence). The CDR3 region is CASETGPILGMFF. The CDR3 nucleotides are TGTGCCTCCGAGACAGGGCCGATATTAGGGATGTTTTTT.